A selection of T cell receptor beta chains follows, all from one sample in a study of blood T cell repertoires in COVID-19. TCRdb's copy holds only in-frame clones and misses some; the assay was immunoSEQ multiplex PCR. This repertoire shows 15,000 to 20,000 clones, 90% to 95% found once; its top ten account for roughly 5.7%. Sequencing input: peripheral blood. The receptors shown here come from a human donor in a cohort sampled during active COVID-19. The CDR3 runs from the conserved cysteine through the conserved F or W. The D gene is left open where the match is weak. Only part of the rows carry a size: once, few, many, or a class if the clone is expanded.

abundance,d_gene,j_gene,v_gene,CDR3aa,CDR3nt
-,-,TRBJ2-7,TRBV2,CASSVRTYEQYF,TGTGCCAGCAGTGTTAGAACCTACGAGCAGTACTTC
-,-,TRBJ2-1,TRBV6-1,CASSAGIGQGSSYNEQFF,TGTGCCAGCAGTGCTGGTATTGGGCAGGGGAGCTCCTACAATGAGCAGTTCTTC
-,-,TRBJ2-5,TRBV7-6,CASSFGFQETQYF,TGTGCCAGCAGCTTCGGGTTTCAAGAGACCCAGTACTTC
-,-,TRBJ1-2,TRBV4-3,CASSQGYSVVYGYTF,TGCGCCAGCAGCCAAGGCTATTCGGTGGTCTATGGCTACACCTTC
-,TRBD1,TRBJ2-3,TRBV2,CASSRDRARTDTQYF,TGTGCCAGCAGCCGGGACAGGGCAAGAACAGATACGCAGTATTTT
-,-,TRBJ2-2,TRBV6-6,CASSSGYHAGELFF,TGTGCCAGCAGCTCGGGTTACCACGCCGGGGAGCTGTTTTTT
-,-,TRBJ1-1,TRBV29-1,CSVEDGRGATEAFF,TGCAGCGTTGAAGATGGTCGGGGGGCCACTGAAGCTTTCTTT
-,-,TRBJ2-5,TRBV7-9,CASSLERGETQYF,TGTGCCAGCAGCTTGGAACGGGGAGAGACCCAGTACTTC
-,TRBD2,TRBJ2-1,TRBV28,CASSSGLGSYYNEQFF,TGTGCCAGCAGCTCGGGACTAGGGTCTTACTACAATGAGCAGTTCTTC
-,TRBD1,TRBJ1-2,TRBV3-1/TRBV3-2,CASSQATGGYGYTF,TGTGCCAGCAGCCAAGCGACAGGGGGCTATGGCTACACCTTC
few,TRBD1,TRBJ1-5,TRBV13,CASSRGQYNSNQPQHF,TGTGCCAGCAGCCGGGGACAGTACAATAGCAATCAGCCCCAGCATTTT
-,TRBD2,TRBJ2-3,TRBV28,CASSYALAGGTDTQYF,TGTGCCAGCAGTTATGCTCTAGCGGGAGGTACAGATACGCAGTATTTT
-,-,TRBJ2-3,TRBV6-5,CASKRGGPTDTQYF,TGTGCCTCTAAAAGGGGGGGGCCCACAGATACGCAGTATTTT
-,-,TRBJ2-5,TRBV5-6,CASSLGPVEQETQYF,TGTGCCAGCAGCTTGGGTCCAGTTGAACAAGAGACCCAGTACTTC
few,-,TRBJ2-7,TRBV27,CASSPGPVYEQYF,TGTGCCAGCAGCCCTGGGCCCGTCTACGAGCAGTACTTC